These 6 T cell receptor beta chains share one sample of origin, sequenced in a study of shared clonotypes between healthy human individuals. Assay used: immunoSEQ multiplex PCR; TCRdb lists only in-frame clones, some missing. The table includes nearly 1 million clones, approximately 76% detected once. Source material: memory CD4+ T cells sorted from blood. Subset defined: CD45RA-negative fraction. These receptor sequences come from a man aged 18 to 30 in good health.

This chain connects TRBV9 to TRBJ2-1; no firm D call. Trimming stripped 0 bases from V and 8 bases from J, with 9 bases between. The CDR3 is 13 amino acids. Per the germline V gene, CDR1 is SGDLS and CDR2 is YYNGEE. This chain's CDR3 is CASSVAPRDEQFF. The CDR3 DNA follows: TGTGCCAGCAGCGTAGCACCACGGGATGAGCAGTTCTTC.

This clone has more than one count but fewer than ten. This sequence joins TRBV19 and TRBJ2-7; D is unclear. Germline V gene data show CDR1 as LNHDA and CDR2 as SQIVND (reference sequence). CDR3 length equals 14 residues. The V end was cut by 5 bases, the J end by 5 bases, with 16 bases between. The CDR3 DNA reads as TGTGCCAGTAGTCTCATACAAAACGGCGACGAGCAGTACTTC. Its translation is CASSLIQNGDEQYF. The complete variable domain, with remaining parts taken from reference TRBV19 and TRBJ2-7, reads DGGITQSPKYLFRKEGQNVTLSCEQNLNHDAMYWYRQDPGQGLRLIYYSQIVNDFQKGDIAEGYSVSREKKESFPLTVTSAQKNPTAFYLCASSLIQNGDEQYFGPGTRLTVT.

The CDR3 region is CASSFNGPGYGYTF. The CDR3, as DNA: TGTGCCAGCAGCTTTAATGGGCCGGGCTATGGCTACACCTTC. This sequence joins TRBV5-6 and TRBJ1-2, with no clear D. This CDR3 is built from 14 residues. The V gene's germline CDR1 is SGHDT and CDR2 YYEEEE. V was cut by 2 bases and J by 4 bases, with 12 bases left in between.

Worth noting for this clone: The germline gene is not matched at one end of the junction; a read error may be the cause. In nucleotides, the CDR3 is TGCGCCAGCAGATTGGAACCCACGACCGGGGAGCTGTTTTTT. It is translated as CASRLEPTTGELFF. This rearrangement joins TRBV5-1 to TRBJ2-2; D gene unclear. There are 14 residues in the CDR3. The V gene's germline CDR1 is SGHRS and CDR2 YFSETQ.

This clone was recorded only once. The gene calls are TRBV11-2 and TRBJ2-1; 7 bases fit TRBD1. Germline CDR1 and CDR2: SGHAT and FQNNGV. The CDR3 totals 12 residues. After removal of 5 bases from V and 10 bases from J, the junction contained 5 bases not matched to a gene. This CDR3 reads CASSRDRAEQFF. The CDR3 DNA reads as TGTGCCAGCAGCCGGGACAGAGCAGAGCAGTTCTTC.

The CDR3 spells CASSLAGSFNQPQHF. The CDR3 DNA reads TGCGCCAGCAGCTTGGCCGGTAGTTTCAATCAGCCCCAGCATTTT. The chain carries TRBV5-1 and TRBJ1-5; D uncertain. V shed 0 bases and J shed 3 bases, with 10 bases lying between them. The CDR3 totals 15 residues. Germline V gene lookup returns CDR1 SGHRS and CDR2 YFSETQ.